Included here is one T cell receptor beta chain sequence, with context. Its binding antigen is unknown. Libraries were prepared through 5' RACE. For each TCR library, approximately 4,000 ng of total RNA was used. For each sample, cDNA synthesis was carried out in eight separate reactions using SMARTScribe reverse transcriptase. During cDNA synthesis, unique molecular identifiers containing a 6-nucleotide sample barcode were introduced by template switching. Amplification of TCRalpha and TCRbeta cDNA involved two nested PCRs of approximately 17 and 9 cycles, and each PCR was followed by bead purification. Before amplification, the cDNA was both treated with uracil DNA-glycosylase and purified with the QIAquick PCR purification kit. The second PCR was the step at which Illumina TruSeq-compatible adapters and sample-specific barcodes were added. TapeStation and Qubit were used to check library quality and concentration, and 5 to 6.5 ng of each library was pooled. Sequencing of pooled libraries was carried out on an Illumina HiSeq2500 single-index Rapid Run using 2 x 100 bp reads and custom sequencing primers. The authors processed their data as follows. MiGEC version 1.2.6 was used for UMI-based consensus assembly, which corrected PCR and sequencing errors. V(D)J alignment, clonotype assembly and CDR3 extraction were performed with MiXCR version 2.1.1. To normalise gene usage, clonotype sharing and MAIT/NKT TCR abundance, the analysis used the top 1000, 10 000 and 20 000 clonotypes per sample. After downsampling to 27 000 UMIs, diversity was calculated as the inverse Simpson index using the vegan R package. Paired Mann-Whitney U tests were applied to discordant twin pairs, with Benjamini-Hochberg correction for multiple testing. TCRdb reprocessed the reads, reporting each CDR3 protein sequence once and no DNA. The V and J calls here are based on TCRdb, not the publication. The table kept for this sample lists roughly 170,000 distinct CDR3 sequences. Clones ranked in the top ten supply 7.4% of the sample.

A 2.5 ml peripheral blood sample was drawn into PAXgene tubes per donor and stored at -80°C. Without T cell sorting, total RNA was isolated from whole blood using the PAXgene blood miRNA kit on an automated QIAcube. Peripheral blood from monozygotic twin pairs who were concordant or discordant for inflammatory bowel disease underwent deep TCRalpha and TCRbeta repertoire profiling using unique molecular barcoding. Smoking habits were recorded for all twin pairs, and individuals were classified as current, former or never smokers. This entry is derived from a study of monozygotic twins with inflammatory bowel disease (dated by TCRdb to between 2018 and 2020). About the full investigation: The complete study included about 30 monozygotic twin pairs: 19 IBD-discordant Danish pairs and nine German pairs, of which four were IBD-concordant and five were IBD-discordant. The search for disease-associated traits relied mainly on comparing IBD patients with their genetically identical healthy co-twins within discordant pairs. Each individual had, on average, about 151 000 unique TCRalpha sequences and 181 000 unique TCRbeta sequences available for analysis. General findings and caveats noted by the study authors: Distinction between different T cell subtypes could not be achieved in the analysis. Fewer clonotypes were shared with other individuals by IBD patients than by healthy twins, most markedly in patients showing signs of disease activity. No difference in repertoire similarity was observed between concordant and discordant twins, possibly owing to limited statistical power. Background noise and inter-individual variability may have been introduced into the repertoires by the differing immunosuppressive treatments among patients. IBD patients had lower TCRbeta repertoire diversity, measured by the inverse Simpson index, than their healthy co-twins. The results gave no support for a single strong signal or clonotype linked to IBD.

The CDR3 starts with the cysteine, ends with the phenylalanine, and has 15 residues. No DNA was logged. CDR1 SEHNR and CDR2 FQNEAQ were looked up in the germline V gene (reference sequence). The clonotype comes from a human donor with ulcerative colitis or Crohn's disease, or a healthy co-twin of an affected twin (not recorded which). Sequencing was performed on blood. The rearranged segments are TRBV7-9 and TRBJ1-6; the D gene TCRdb calls, TRBD1, cannot be checked with no DNA. The CDR3 region has the sequence CASSWGTGKDSPLHF.